This TCR beta chain was identified in a study of CD8 T cells in ankylosing spondylitis. Study results and limitations: Clones linked to disease, bearing a CD8+ phenotype, were relatively rare in peripheral blood. Reportedly, significant enrichment of disease-linked clones occurred in matched ankylosing spondylitis synovial fluid. There was a TCR beta motif, made of several highly homologous variants, that appeared characteristic of ankylosing spondylitis blood.

For this clonotype: Its cognate antigen is unknown.

Construction of TCR beta libraries was performed using quantitative 5'-RACE with molecular barcodes. TCRdb re-called the 5' RACE reads through MiXCR, storing one row per CDR3 protein. The sample has a few hundred thousand distinct CDR3 sequences, about 12% seen once. The sequence derives from a male donor with ankylosing spondylitis. Sequencing was done on a sample of blood, either unsorted or a sorted T cell fraction (not recorded which).

For the CDR3, the DNA is TGTGCCATCAGTCCGGGACCGTCGTCAACTAATGAAAAACTGTTTTTT. This translates into CAISPGPSSTNEKLFF. The chain uses TRBV10-3 and TRBJ1-4; maybe TRBD1 (5 bases). Germline V gene lookup returns CDR1 ENHRY and CDR2 SYGVKD. Trimming took 5 bases from V and 0 from J, leaving 13 bases between them. The CDR3 runs 16 residues.